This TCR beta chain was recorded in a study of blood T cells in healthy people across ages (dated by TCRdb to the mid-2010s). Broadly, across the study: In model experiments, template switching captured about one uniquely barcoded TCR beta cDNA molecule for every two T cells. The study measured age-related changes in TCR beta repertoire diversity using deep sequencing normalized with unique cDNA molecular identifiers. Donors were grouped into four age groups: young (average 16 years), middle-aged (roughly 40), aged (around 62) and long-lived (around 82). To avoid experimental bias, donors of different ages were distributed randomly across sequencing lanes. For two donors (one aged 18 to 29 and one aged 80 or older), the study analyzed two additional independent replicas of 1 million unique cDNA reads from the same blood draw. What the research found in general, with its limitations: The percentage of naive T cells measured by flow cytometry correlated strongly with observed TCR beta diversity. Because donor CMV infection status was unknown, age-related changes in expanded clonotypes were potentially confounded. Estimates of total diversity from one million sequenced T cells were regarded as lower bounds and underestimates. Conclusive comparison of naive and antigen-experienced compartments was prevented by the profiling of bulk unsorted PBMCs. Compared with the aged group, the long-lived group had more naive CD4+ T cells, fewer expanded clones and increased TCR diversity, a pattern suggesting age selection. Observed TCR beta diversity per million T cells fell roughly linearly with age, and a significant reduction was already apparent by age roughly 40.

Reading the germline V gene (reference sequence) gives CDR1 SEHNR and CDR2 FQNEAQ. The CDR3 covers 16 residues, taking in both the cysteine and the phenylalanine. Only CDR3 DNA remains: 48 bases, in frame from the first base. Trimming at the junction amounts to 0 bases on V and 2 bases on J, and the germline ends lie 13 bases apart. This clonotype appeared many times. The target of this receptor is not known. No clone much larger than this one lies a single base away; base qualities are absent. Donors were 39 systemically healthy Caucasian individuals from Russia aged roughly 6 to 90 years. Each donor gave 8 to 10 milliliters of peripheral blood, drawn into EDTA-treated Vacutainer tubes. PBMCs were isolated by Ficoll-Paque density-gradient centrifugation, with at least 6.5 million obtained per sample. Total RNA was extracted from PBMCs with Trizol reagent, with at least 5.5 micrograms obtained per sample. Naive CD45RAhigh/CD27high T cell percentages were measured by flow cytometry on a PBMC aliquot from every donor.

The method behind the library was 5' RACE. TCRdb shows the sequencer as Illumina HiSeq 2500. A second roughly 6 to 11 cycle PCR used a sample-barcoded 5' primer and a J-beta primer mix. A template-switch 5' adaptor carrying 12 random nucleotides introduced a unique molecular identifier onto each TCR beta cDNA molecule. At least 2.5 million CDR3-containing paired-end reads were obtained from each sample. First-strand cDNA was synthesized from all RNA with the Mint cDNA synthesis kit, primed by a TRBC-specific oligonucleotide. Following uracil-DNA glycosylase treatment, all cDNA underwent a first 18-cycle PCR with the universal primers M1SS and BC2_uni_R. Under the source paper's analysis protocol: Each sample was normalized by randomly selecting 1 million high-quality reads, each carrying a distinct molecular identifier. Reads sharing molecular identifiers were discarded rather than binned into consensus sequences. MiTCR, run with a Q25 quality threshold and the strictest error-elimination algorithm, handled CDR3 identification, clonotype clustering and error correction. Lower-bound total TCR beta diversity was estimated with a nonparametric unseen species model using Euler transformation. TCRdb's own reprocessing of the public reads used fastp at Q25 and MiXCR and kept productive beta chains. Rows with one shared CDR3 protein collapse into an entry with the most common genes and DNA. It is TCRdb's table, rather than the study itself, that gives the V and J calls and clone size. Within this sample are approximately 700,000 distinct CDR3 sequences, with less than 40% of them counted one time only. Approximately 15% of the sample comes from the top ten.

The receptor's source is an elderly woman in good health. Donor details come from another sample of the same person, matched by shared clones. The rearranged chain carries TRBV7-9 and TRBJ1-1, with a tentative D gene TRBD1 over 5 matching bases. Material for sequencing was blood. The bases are TGTGCCAGCAGCTTAGCGCTGGGACGACGTAACACTGAAGCTTTCTTT. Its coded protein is CASSLALGRRNTEAFF.